A single sample gave rise to the 8 T cell receptor beta chains below, sequenced in a study of molecular identifiers for immune sequencing clone quantification. MiXCR was run by TCRdb on the PCR reads, yielding one entry per CDR3 protein. Of a few hundred thousand distinct CDR3 sequences listed, around 23% are singletons. The source material was naive CD8+ T cells from blood, with Jurkat cell RNA spiked in. The subset: FACS-sorted CD8+CD4-CCR7+CD45RA+ naive T cells. Receptor source: a human donor in good health. Some libraries in this study had Jurkat cell RNA spiked in.

The V call is TRBV27, the J call TRBJ2-1, with D perhaps TRBD2 (6 bases). Trimming stripped 2 bases from V and 7 bases from J, with 15 bases between. CDR3 length: 15 residues. CDR1 is MNHEY and CDR2 is SMNVEV in the germline V gene (reference sequence). CDR3 nucleotides: TGTGCCAGCAGTTTACTTGGGGGGTACGTAAATGAGCAGTTCTTC. Translated, it gives CASSLLGGYVNEQFF.

Ten or more counts support this clonotype. V gene TRBV6-1 combines with J gene TRBJ1-1; D is unresolved. The CDR3 consists of 13 residues. In germline, CDR1 is MNHNS, CDR2 SASEGT. The ends were cut back, 7 bases at V and 4 bases at J, with 13 bases in the middle. CDR3: CASKDGEGTEAFF. DNA of the CDR3: TGTGCCAGCAAGGACGGGGAGGGCACTGAAGCTTTCTTT.

The CDR3: CASSYGLAINYEQYF. The DNA for the CDR3 is TGTGCCAGCAGTTACGGGCTAGCGATCAACTACGAGCAGTACTTC. This sequence joins TRBV6-2 or TRBV6-3 and TRBJ2-7; D may be TRBD2 (6 bases). The CDR3 extends over 15 amino acids. Germline V gene data show CDR1 as MNHEY and CDR2 as SVGEGT. Trimming took 2 bases from V and 3 from J, leaving 14 bases between them.

Concerning this clonotype: A much larger clonotype is one base distant, so this may be a read error. CDR3 DNA: TGCAGCGTTGAAGAGAGGGGTAGGGAGTTTAGCGGCGAGCAGTACTTC. Amino acids: CSVEERGREFSGEQYF. The chain uses TRBV29-1 and TRBJ2-7; possible D gene TRBD2, 6 bases. This CDR3 spans 16 amino acids. Trimming cost V 0 bases and J 6 bases, with 21 bases left between them. Germline V gene data show CDR1 as SQVTM and CDR2 as ANQGSEA.

This chain joins TRBV24-1 and TRBJ2-2, with D unclear. The CDR3 is made up of 13 amino acids. The germline V gene has CDR1 KGHDR and CDR2 SFDVKD. V gave up 8 bases and J gave up 4 bases, with 10 bases separating them. CDR3 coding DNA: TGTGCCACCACGGAAGGTGGCACCGGGGAGCTGTTTTTT. Protein sequence: CATTEGGTGELFF.

There are a few counts of this clonotype. The J gene is TRBJ2-7, the V gene TRBV21-1; no check of the table's D call, TRBD1, against the DNA was made. TRBV21-1 is a documented pseudogene. CDR3 length: 14 residues. The CDR3 here is CASSSRTAAYEQYF. CDR3 bases: TGTGCCAGCAGCTCCCGGACCGCCGCCTACGAGCAGTACTTC.

This clonotype was counted only a few times. The chain recombines TRBV4-3 with TRBJ1-1; D unclear. Trimming stripped 0 bases from V and 1 base from J, with 9 bases between. Germline loops: CDR1 LGHNA, CDR2 YSLEER. This CDR3 spans 15 amino acids. CDR3 nucleotides: TGCGCCAGCAGCCAAGATAGTCCGGCGAACACTGAAGCTTTCTTT. Residues: CASSQDSPANTEAFF.

This clonotype appeared once. A clone one base away is much larger, so this may be a read error. The J gene is TRBJ2-3, the V gene TRBV29-1, with 7 nucleotides matching TRBD2. The germline gives CDR1 SQVTM, CDR2 ANQGSEA. The CDR3 is made up of 13 amino acids. This chain's CDR3 is CSAEAGFGDTQYF. The CDR3 DNA reads as TGCAGCGCTGAAGCGGGATTCGGAGATACGCAGTATTTT.